A selection of T cell receptor beta chains follows, all from one sample in a study of T cell repertoires and HLA-DP antigens. Assay used: immunoSEQ multiplex PCR; TCRdb lists only in-frame clones, some missing. This sample has about 89,000 clones, with about 89% found just once. These receptors' antigens are unknown. Input material: CD4+ T cells from PBMCs. The receptor set was obtained from a man in his fifties in good health and CMV-seronegative. CDR3s include the opening cysteine and the closing phenylalanine or tryptophan. The order of the fields is D gene, V gene, J gene, clone size, CDR3 protein, CDR3 DNA. A D gene is named only where the DNA matches it firmly. Some rows mark clone size as missing; the rest say once, few, many or name a class of expanded clone.

TRBD1	TRBV6-5	TRBJ1-2	NA	CASRPTGGGYGYTF	TGTGCCAGCAGACCGACAGGGGGAGGATATGGCTACACCTTC
TRBD2	TRBV11-2	TRBJ2-7	NA	CASSATSGIYEQYF	TGTGCCAGCAGCGCGACTAGCGGGATCTACGAGCAGTACTTC
TRBD1	TRBV13	TRBJ2-4	NA	CASSFGTGTGAVRAKNIQYF	TGTGCCAGCAGCTTCGGGACCGGGACAGGGGCGGTAAGAGCCAAAAACATTCAGTACTTC
NA	TRBV27	TRBJ1-1	few	CASSLEGRSTEAFF	TGTGCCAGCAGTTTAGAGGGAAGGTCCACTGAAGCTTTCTTT
NA	TRBV2	TRBJ2-7	NA	CASSFALGPVYEQYF	TGTGCCAGCAGTTTCGCCCTAGGACCAGTCTACGAGCAGTACTTC
NA	TRBV19	TRBJ2-7	NA	CASSIDTRGYEQYF	TGTGCCAGTAGTATCGACACCAGAGGCTACGAGCAGTACTTC
NA	TRBV30	TRBJ2-1	NA	CAWSVVEEQFF	TGTGCCTGGAGTGTAGTGGAGGAGCAGTTCTTC
NA	TRBV28	TRBJ1-2	NA	CAPLRHGYTF	TGTGCCCCATTACGACATGGCTACACCTTC
NA	TRBV30	TRBJ1-6	NA	CAWRLGAESSPLHF	TGTGCCTGGCGCCTAGGTGCAGAATCTTCACCCCTCCACTTT
TRBD1	TRBV7-9	TRBJ2-1	NA	CASSPSGQSYNEQFF	TGTGCCAGCAGCCCGTCGGGACAGAGTTACAATGAGCAGTTCTTC
TRBD1	TRBV5-1	TRBJ1-1	few	CASSLAGGNTEAFF	TGCGCCAGCAGCTTGGCAGGGGGGAACACTGAAGCTTTCTTT
NA	TRBV7-8	TRBJ1-5	NA	CASSLGVVGRAGNQPQHF	TGTGCCAGCAGCTTAGGGGTGGTTGGCAGGGCGGGCAATCAGCCCCAGCATTTT
NA	TRBV6-6	TRBJ1-1	NA	CASRKYTEAFF	TGTGCCAGCAGGAAGTACACTGAAGCTTTCTTT
NA	TRBV7-9	TRBJ1-1	NA	CASRRTTRISTEAFF	TGTGCCAGCAGGCGGACCACGCGGATAAGTACTGAAGCTTTCTTT
TRBD1	TRBV19	TRBJ1-6	NA	CASSQGTGIGDSPLHF	TGTGCCAGTAGTCAGGGGACAGGGATCGGTGATTCACCCCTCCACTTT
TRBD1	TRBV11-1	TRBJ2-5	NA	CASRPTGGIRETQYF	TGTGCCAGCAGGCCGACAGGGGGTATTCGAGAGACCCAGTACTTC
TRBD1	TRBV9	TRBJ1-5	NA	CASSGETGGTSNQPQHF	TGTGCCAGCAGCGGGGAGACAGGGGGTACGAGCAATCAGCCCCAGCATTTT
NA	TRBV27	TRBJ2-3	NA	CASSLQSADTQYF	TGTGCCAGCAGTTTGCAGTCAGCAGATACGCAGTATTTT
NA	TRBV5-1	TRBJ1-3	NA	CASSLSAGRSGNTIYF	TGCGCCAGCAGCTTGTCGGCCGGCCGCTCTGGAAACACCATATATTTT
NA	TRBV12-5	TRBJ2-7	NA	CASGLGSYEQYF	TGTGCTAGTGGTTTGGGCTCCTACGAGCAGTACTTC
TRBD1	TRBV18	TRBJ1-5	NA	CASSAQGDNQPQHF	TGTGCCAGCTCAGCACAGGGGGACAATCAGCCCCAGCATTTT
TRBD1	TRBV6-5	TRBJ2-7	NA	CASRSGTALEQYF	TGTGCCAGCAGATCCGGGACAGCGCTCGAGCAGTACTTC
TRBD1	TRBV5-6	TRBJ2-3	NA	CASSVDRGLTDTQYF	TGTGCCAGCAGCGTCGACAGGGGCCTCACAGATACGCAGTATTTT
NA	TRBV10-3	TRBJ1-3	NA	CAISETESSGNTIYF	TGTGCCATCAGTGAGACAGAAAGCTCTGGAAACACCATATATTTT
TRBD2	TRBV11-2	TRBJ2-5	NA	CASSPKRLAGLETQYF	TGTGCCAGCAGCCCCAAGAGGCTAGCGGGATTAGAGACCCAGTACTTC
TRBD2	TRBV6-5	TRBJ2-7	once	CASSPVLAGGKQYF	TGTGCCAGCAGCCCTGTCTTAGCGGGAGGGAAACAGTACTTC
NA	TRBV5-1	TRBJ2-7	NA	CASSRAGASGNYEQYF	TGCGCCAGCAGCCGAGCCGGAGCCTCCGGCAACTACGAGCAGTACTTC
NA	TRBV19	TRBJ2-5	NA	CASSIGKGKTQYF	TGTGCCAGTAGTATAGGAAAAGGAAAAACCCAGTACTTC
TRBD1	TRBV18	TRBJ2-1	NA	CASSPRTGGSYNEQFF	TGTGCCAGCTCACCACGGACAGGGGGCTCCTACAATGAGCAGTTCTTC